A selection of T cell receptor beta chains follows, all from one sample in a study of neurological immune-mediated disorders. TCRdb analysed the 5' RACE reads with MiXCR anew, one entry per CDR3 protein. The data contain tens of thousands of distinct CDR3 sequences, roughly 10% of them singletons. The sample taken for sequencing was PBMCs. The receptor source for this set is a man between 25 and 39 years old in good health. Each CDR3 is given with its conserved first and last residue. D genes are given only for firm matches. The listing skips clone size in some rows; elsewhere it reads once, few, many or a size class.

abundance | d_gene | j_gene | v_gene | CDR3aa | CDR3nt
many | NA | TRBJ2-1 | TRBV20-1 | CSARGGDISYNEQFF | TGCAGTGCTAGAGGAGGAGACATCTCCTACAATGAGCAGTTCTTC
many | NA | TRBJ2-7 | TRBV5-1 | CASSLTHTYEQYF | TGCGCCAGCAGCTTGACTCACACCTACGAGCAGTACTTC
few | TRBD2 | TRBJ2-2 | TRBV10-3 | CAISPLAGGPGGELFF | TGTGCCATCAGCCCTCTAGCGGGAGGGCCTGGCGGGGAGCTGTTTTTT
many | NA | TRBJ1-5 | TRBV6-6 | CASTEGGSGNQPQHF | TGTGCCAGCACCGAAGGGGGGTCGGGCAATCAGCCCCAGCATTTT
many | TRBD2 | TRBJ2-1 | TRBV7-8 | CASSSYPTSAYYNEQFF | TGTGCCAGCAGCTCCTACCCCACTAGCGCATACTACAATGAGCAGTTCTTC
many | TRBD1 | TRBJ1-2 | TRBV7-2 | CAIPGQSPYGYTF | TGTGCCATTCCGGGACAGAGCCCTTATGGCTACACCTTC
many | NA | TRBJ2-1 | TRBV7-8 | CASSLVRRDNEQFF | TGTGCCAGCAGCTTAGTAAGGCGGGACAATGAGCAGTTCTTC
few | TRBD1 | TRBJ2-1 | TRBV4-1 | CASSQLPGQGYNEQFF | TGCGCCAGCAGCCAACTGCCGGGACAGGGCTACAATGAGCAGTTCTTC
many | NA | TRBJ1-1 | TRBV7-9 | CASSPPTGNTEAFF | TGTGCCAGCAGCCCCCCGACAGGGAACACTGAAGCTTTCTTT
NA | NA | TRBJ1-3 | TRBV11-2 | CASSLGGGSTLTGNTIYF | TGTGCCAGCAGCTTAGGAGGTGGTTCCACCCTCACGGGAAACACCATATATTTT
many | NA | TRBJ2-1 | TRBV20-1 | CSARRHHEQFF | TGCAGTGCTAGAAGGCACCATGAGCAGTTCTTC
many | NA | TRBJ1-1 | TRBV29-1 | CSATGRRTEAFF | TGCAGCGCAACAGGGCGGAGAACTGAAGCTTTCTTT
many | TRBD1 | TRBJ1-2 | TRBV27 | CASTSPGQPHYGYTF | TGTGCCAGCACCTCTCCGGGACAGCCCCATTATGGCTACACCTTC
many | NA | TRBJ2-5 | TRBV20-1 | CSAGRGLETQYF | TGCAGTGCCGGGCGGGGTTTGGAGACCCAGTACTTC
many | NA | TRBJ1-3 | TRBV5-6 | CASSLRENSGNTIYF | TGTGCCAGCAGCCTCAGGGAGAACTCTGGAAACACCATATATTTT
many | TRBD1 | TRBJ2-7 | TRBV7-2 | CASSLTGVGSYEQYF | TGTGCCAGCAGCTTGACAGGGGTAGGATCCTACGAGCAGTACTTC
many | TRBD1 | TRBJ2-3 | TRBV5-1 | CASLLTGVNTDTQYF | TGCGCCAGCTTGCTCACAGGGGTCAACACAGATACGCAGTATTTT
many | NA | TRBJ2-2 | TRBV29-1 | CSAKSGQLNTGELFF | TGCAGCGCAAAATCCGGACAGCTGAACACCGGGGAGCTGTTTTTT
many | NA | TRBJ2-7 | TRBV20-1 | CSASLISRQEPYEQYF | TGCAGTGCTAGTCTAATTAGTAGGCAGGAGCCCTACGAGCAGTACTTC
many | TRBD1 | TRBJ2-1 | TRBV28 | CASSDGTGGYNEQFF | TGTGCCAGCAGCGACGGGACAGGGGGCTACAATGAGCAGTTCTTC
many | NA | TRBJ2-7 | TRBV12-3/TRBV12-4 | CASSPGSPEQYF | TGTGCCAGCAGCCCCGGGTCCCCCGAGCAGTACTTC
NA | NA | TRBJ1-2 | TRBV28 | CASSRDWSYTF | TGTGCCAGCAGCCGGGACTGGAGCTACACCTTC
many | TRBD2 | TRBJ2-1 | TRBV4-1 | CASTLAGLNYNEQFF | TGCGCCAGCACCCTAGCGGGATTGAACTACAATGAGCAGTTCTTC
many | TRBD1 | TRBJ2-2 | TRBV7-3 | CASTDGQGSTGELFF | TGTGCCAGCACCGACGGACAGGGGTCCACCGGGGAGCTGTTTTTT
many | NA | TRBJ2-7 | TRBV28 | CASRNTQYLSSYEQYF | TGTGCCAGCAGGAATACTCAATATCTTAGCTCCTACGAGCAGTACTTC
many | TRBD2 | TRBJ2-7 | TRBV6-1 | CASSDGTSGSDEQYF | TGTGCCAGCAGTGATGGGACTAGCGGGAGCGACGAGCAGTACTTC
many | TRBD1 | TRBJ1-2 | TRBV20-1 | CSAIGQEYGYTF | TGCAGTGCTATAGGACAGGAATATGGCTACACCTTC
many | NA | TRBJ2-5 | TRBV28 | CASSLLGPNQETQYF | TGTGCCAGCAGTTTATTAGGTCCTAACCAAGAGACCCAGTACTTC
many | TRBD2 | TRBJ2-3 | TRBV9 | CASSPTTSGSRVDTQYF | TGTGCCAGCAGCCCCACGACTAGCGGGAGTAGGGTAGATACGCAGTATTTT
few | NA | TRBJ1-1 | TRBV10-3 | CAISESRGQVNTEAFF | TGTGCCATCAGTGAGAGCCGGGGTCAAGTGAACACTGAAGCTTTCTTT
many | NA | TRBJ2-2 | TRBV2 | CASSGRANTGELFF | TGTGCCAGCAGTGGTCGCGCGAACACCGGGGAGCTGTTTTTT
NA | TRBD2 | TRBJ2-7 | TRBV30 | CAWRTSGEGSYEQYF | TGTGCCTGGAGGACCAGCGGGGAGGGCTCCTACGAGCAGTACTTC
many | NA | TRBJ2-5 | TRBV5-1 | CASSDQETQYF | TGCGCCAGCAGCGACCAAGAGACCCAGTACTTC
many | NA | TRBJ2-7 | TRBV5-1 | CASSLAGPSYEQYF | TGCGCCAGCAGCTTGGCGGGCCCCTCCTACGAGCAGTACTTC
many | TRBD1 | TRBJ2-7 | TRBV20-1 | CSASGSRGLYEQYF | TGCAGTGCTAGCGGTTCAAGGGGGCTCTACGAGCAGTACTTC
many | NA | TRBJ1-2 | TRBV20-1 | CSAGDTASTSDGYTF | TGCAGTGCGGGGGACACAGCCTCTACCTCGGACGGCTACACCTTC
many | NA | TRBJ1-3 | TRBV5-1 | CASSLDGGPSSGNTIYF | TGCGCCAGCAGCTTGGATGGGGGACCATCCTCTGGAAACACCATATATTTT
many | NA | TRBJ1-4 | TRBV20-1 | CSARDTWDEKLFF | TGCAGTGCTAGAGATACTTGGGATGAAAAACTGTTTTTT
many | TRBD2 | TRBJ2-7 | TRBV29-1 | CSVEDASGSPDYEQYF | TGCAGCGTTGAAGACGCTAGCGGGAGTCCCGACTACGAGCAGTACTTC
many | TRBD1 | TRBJ1-1 | TRBV4-2 | CASSQEGTGGHTEAFF | TGTGCCAGCAGCCAAGAAGGGACAGGGGGCCACACTGAAGCTTTCTTT
many | NA | TRBJ2-5 | TRBV11-3 | CASSRDSGETQYF | TGTGCCAGCAGTCGGGACAGCGGGGAGACCCAGTACTTC
many | NA | TRBJ2-1 | TRBV11-2 | CASSLQNNEQFF | TGTGCCAGCAGCCTCCAAAACAATGAGCAGTTCTTC
many | NA | TRBJ1-5 | TRBV6-1 | CASSAHDRPGEPQHF | TGTGCCAGCAGTGCTCATGACAGGCCCGGGGAGCCCCAGCATTTT
many | TRBD2 | TRBJ2-7 | TRBV5-6 | CASNPSQSGSYEQYF | TGTGCCAGCAACCCTTCACAGAGCGGGAGCTACGAGCAGTACTTC
many | NA | TRBJ1-6 | TRBV7-9 | CASSLPGRGPSPLHF | TGTGCCAGCAGCCTGCCGGGTAGGGGCCCTTCACCCCTCCACTTT
many | NA | TRBJ2-2 | TRBV6-4 | CASSETQDTGELFF | TGTGCCAGCAGCGAAACGCAGGACACCGGGGAGCTGTTTTTT
many | NA | TRBJ1-1 | TRBV7-2 | CASSLADWSGAFF | TGTGCCAGCAGCTTAGCGGACTGGAGTGGGGCTTTCTTT
many | TRBD1 | TRBJ2-1 | TRBV5-1 | CASSPDRGQSEFF | TGCGCCAGCAGCCCGGACAGGGGGCAATCGGAGTTCTTC
many | TRBD1 | TRBJ2-3 | TRBV10-3 | CATQPGTGTDTQYF | TGTGCCACCCAACCCGGGACAGGGACAGATACGCAGTATTTT
many | NA | TRBJ2-3 | TRBV20-1 | CSARALADTQYF | TGCAGTGCTAGAGCCCTAGCGGATACGCAGTATTTT